The 8 T cell receptor beta chains below were found in one sample sequenced in a study of cytomegalovirus exposure and HLA in healthy donors. With 60 Vbeta and 13 Jbeta primers, the PCR was carried out. The table came from immunoSEQ multiplex PCR; TCRdb's copy has only in-frame clones and leaves some out. The sample comprises under 200,000 clones, roughly 83% of which are singletons, and approximately 0.98% rests with the top ten. Source material: PBMCs. These receptors were taken from a man aged 30 to 39 in good health and CMV-seronegative.

For this clone: This same CDR3 is encoded by further DNA sequences in the sample. The chain recombines TRBV30 with TRBJ1-2; D remains unclear. Germline V CDR1 and CDR2: GTSNPN, SVGIG (reference sequence). There are 13 residues in the CDR3. Trimming cost V 4 bases and J 6 bases, with 15 bases left between them. The CDR3 protein is CAWNPQGRDGYTF. The CDR3 DNA reads TGTGCCTGGAACCCACAAGGGCGGGATGGCTACACCTTC.

This clone came up a few times. The chain joins TRBV29-1 to TRBJ1-6; 8 bases agree with TRBD1. This CDR3 contains 17 residues. Germline-derived CDR1 and CDR2 are SQVTM and ANQGSEA. Trimming at V came to 8 bases and at J to 1 base, leaving 13 bases not matched to a gene. CDR3 sequence reads: CSSSGGRGQSYNSPLHF. CDR3 DNA sequence: TGCAGCTCCTCAGGGGGCAGGGGGCAGTCCTATAATTCACCCCTCCACTTT. Combining the CDR3 with reference TRBV29-1 and TRBJ1-6 gives the whole variable domain SAVISQKPSRDICQRGTSLTIQCQVDSQVTMMFWYRQQPGQSLTLIATANQGSEATYESGFVIDKFPISRPNLTFSTLTVSNMSPEDSSIYLCSSSGGRGQSYNSPLHFGNGTRLTVT.

This rearrangement joins TRBV10-3 to TRBJ1-2; possibly TRBD1 for D (6 bases). The germline V gene encodes CDR1 ENHRY and CDR2 SYGVKD. V was clipped by 6 bases and J by 3 bases, with 17 bases between them. CDR3 length: 15 amino acids. CDR3 DNA sequence: TGTGCCATCAGCGACAGGCTTTACCCGTACTATGGCTACACCTTC. Encoded protein: CAISDRLYPYYGYTF.

The chain combines TRBV9 with TRBJ2-2; D unresolved. CDR1 and CDR2 from the germline V gene are SGDLS and YYNGEE. The CDR3 extends over 16 amino acids. V lost 0 bases to trimming and J lost 5 bases, with 14 bases between them. CDR3 coding DNA: TGTGCCAGCAGCGTAGGACGACTCGGCGATACCGGGGAGCTGTTTTTT. It is translated as CASSVGRLGDTGELFF.

The rearrangement links TRBV27 to TRBJ2-7; D might be TRBD1 (5 bases). The germline V and J ends were trimmed by 5 bases and 4 bases, with 12 bases remaining between them. CDR1 and CDR2 (germline): MNHEY, SMNVEV (reference sequence). The CDR3 contains 13 residues. The CDR3 nucleotides are TGTGCCAGCAGTGTAGGGGCTTGGTACGAGCAGTACTTC. It translates to CASSVGAWYEQYF.

The V gene is TRBV2, the J gene TRBJ2-7, with 8 positions matching TRBD1. The CDR3 is 14 residues long. V was clipped by 7 bases and J by 0 bases; unmatched bases: 5. Germline assignment: CDR1 SNHLY and CDR2 FYNNEI. The CDR3 nucleotides are TGTGCCAGCAATGACGGGACAGGCTCCTACGAGCAGTACTTC. As protein: CASNDGTGSYEQYF. Complete variable domain (other parts from reference TRBV2 and TRBJ2-7): EPEVTQTPSHQVTQMGQEVILRCVPISNHLYFYWYRQILGQKVEFLVSFYNNEISEKSEIFDDQFSVERPDGSNFTLKIRSTKLEDSAMYFCASNDGTGSYEQYFGPGTRLTVT.

The chain recombines TRBV6-5 with TRBJ2-1; 9 nucleotides agree with TRBD2. V lost 1 base, J lost 10 bases, and 11 bases stayed unmatched. From germline, CDR1 is MNHEY and CDR2 SVGAGI. The CDR3 consists of 16 residues. This chain's CDR3 is CASSYWASGKGGEQFF. DNA for the CDR3: TGTGCCAGCAGTTACTGGGCTAGCGGGAAAGGGGGGGAGCAGTTCTTC.

This rearrangement joins TRBV6-4 to TRBJ2-5, with D perhaps TRBD2 (6 bases). The CDR3 spans 14 residues. The V end lost 8 bases, the J end lost 1 base, and 14 bases lay between the germline ends. Germline V gives CDR1 MRHNA, CDR2 SNTAGT. CDR3 region: CASLRRAGQETQYF. As DNA, the CDR3 is TGTGCCAGCTTGAGGAGGGCGGGCCAAGAGACCCAGTACTTC.